This TCR beta chain was recovered during a study of human T cells and chemical hapten exposure. Overall study results and limits: Patch test score rose with PT1 expanded TCR count, significant at thresholds 8, 16 and 32, not 4.

Time point in this sample: patch test 1, 2 weeks after DPC sensitization. The treatment here: therapeutic diphenylcyclopropenone sensitization with weekly scalp DPC. Of note for this clonotype: Its antigen is as yet unknown.

TCRdb used MiXCR to reprocess the RACE reads, holding one entry per CDR3 protein. The sample yields tens of thousands of distinct CDR3 sequences, over 9.5% seen once. Sequencing was performed on whole blood, taken in connection with sensitization to the hapten diphenylcyclopropenone (DPC). The TCR sequence derives from a man aged 35 to 55 with alopecia areata. Some clones in this sample may be carry-over from other donors' samples.

The CDR3 DNA reads TGCGCCAGCCGGACTAGCGCCACCGGGGAGCTGTTTTTT. Translated: CASRTSATGELFF. The chain carries TRBV5-1 and TRBJ2-2; 9 bases align to TRBD2. In germline, CDR1 is SGHRS, CDR2 YFSETQ. This CDR3 comprises 13 residues. The V segment lost 7 bases and the J segment 4 bases; nucleotides outside the gene matches: 2.